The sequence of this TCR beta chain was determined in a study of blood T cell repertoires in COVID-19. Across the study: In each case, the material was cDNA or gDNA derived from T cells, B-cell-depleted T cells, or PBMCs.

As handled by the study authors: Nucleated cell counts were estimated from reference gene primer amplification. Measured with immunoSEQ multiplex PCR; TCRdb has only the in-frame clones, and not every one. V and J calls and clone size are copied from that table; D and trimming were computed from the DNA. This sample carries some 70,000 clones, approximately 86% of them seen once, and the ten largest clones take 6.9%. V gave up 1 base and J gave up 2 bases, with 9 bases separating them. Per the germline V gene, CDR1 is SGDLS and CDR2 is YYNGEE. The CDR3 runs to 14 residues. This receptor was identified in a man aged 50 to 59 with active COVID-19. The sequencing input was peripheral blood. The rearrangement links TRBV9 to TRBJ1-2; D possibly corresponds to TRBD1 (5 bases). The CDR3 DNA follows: TGTGCCAGCAGCGTATCACGACAGAACTATGGCTACACCTTC. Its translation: CASSVSRQNYGYTF.